Listed here are 8 T cell receptor beta chains from one sample, sequenced in a study of blood T cell repertoires in COVID-19. The repertoire was sequenced with immunoSEQ multiplex PCR; TCRdb's copy has only in-frame clones and lacks some. The sample carries about 120,000 clones, around nine tenths recorded once. The sequenced sample consisted of peripheral blood. Every receptor here comes from a woman in her forties or fifties with acute or convalescent COVID-19.

V gene TRBV7-2 combines with J gene TRBJ2-1; D possibly corresponds to TRBD1 (6 bases). Germline V gene sequence: CDR1 SGHTA, CDR2 FQGNSA. The CDR3 has 14 residues. Between the trimmed V and J ends, which lost 1 base and 7 bases, there was a span of 11 bases. The CDR3 DNA reads TGTGCCAGCAGCTTAGGACAGGTTGTTAATGAGCAGTTCTTC. It yields the protein CASSLGQVVNEQFF.

This sequence joins TRBV7-9 and TRBJ1-4, with TRBD1 matching 9 bases. The CDR3 consists of 14 residues. V dropped 5 bases and J dropped 8; count of bases not matched to a gene: 6. Germline assignment: CDR1 SEHNR and CDR2 FQNEAQ (reference sequence). The CDR3 region is CASSRDRDLEKLFF. DNA of the CDR3: TGTGCCAGCAGCCGGGACAGGGATTTAGAAAAACTGTTTTTT.

This chain connects TRBV21-1 to TRBJ1-2. TRBV21-1 is given as a pseudogene. CDR3 length: 15 amino acids. This CDR3 is CASSKRRGTNYGYTF. In DNA, the CDR3 is TGTGCCAGCAGCAAACGTCGGGGAACTAACTATGGCTACACCTTC.

This sequence joins TRBV12-3 or TRBV12-4 and TRBJ1-5, with a weak D call TRBD1 (6 bases). Between the trimmed V and J ends, which lost 7 bases and 3 bases, there was a span of 10 bases. The CDR3 covers 13 residues. The CDR3 loop is CASTQGHNQPQHF. DNA for the CDR3: TGTGCCAGCACCCAGGGGCACAATCAGCCCCAGCATTTT.

V is TRBV20-1 and J is TRBJ1-2; TRBD1 agrees at 8 bases. V was pared by 3 bases and J by 5 bases, with 8 bases of the junction left unmatched. The CDR3 spans 14 residues. Germline lookup yields CDR1 DFQATT and CDR2 SNEGSKA (reference sequence). The CDR3: CSASTGGIGYGYTF. CDR3 coding DNA: TGCAGTGCTAGTACAGGGGGAATAGGATATGGCTACACCTTC.

CDR3 sequence (DNA): TGTGCCAGCAGCTTCATAGACAGGGTCTCGTCTGGAAACACCATATATTTT. It yields the protein CASSFIDRVSSGNTIYF. J is TRBJ1-3 and V is TRBV11-2, with TRBD1 matching 7 bases. This CDR3 contains 17 residues. J lost 1 base, V lost 3 bases, and 9 bases had no gene match. Germline lookup yields CDR1 SGHAT and CDR2 FQNNGV. Filled out from reference TRBV11-2 and TRBJ1-3, the complete variable domain reads EAGVAQSPRYKIIEKRQSVAFWCNPISGHATLYWYQQILGQGPKLLIQFQNNGVVDDSQLPKDRFSAERLKGVDSTLKIQPAKLEDSAVYLCASSFIDRVSSGNTIYFGEGSWLTVV.

This chain's CDR3 is CASSSPPTDTQYF. The CDR3 DNA reads as TGTGCCAGCAGCTCCCCCCCAACAGATACGCAGTATTTT. This sequence joins TRBV7-2 and TRBJ2-3; no reliable D call. V dropped 4 bases and J dropped 3 bases, with 8 bases sitting between them. This CDR3 is 13 amino acids long. Germline V CDR1 and CDR2: SGHTA, FQGNSA.

The chain employs TRBV15 and TRBJ1-1, with D possibly TRBD1 on 5 matching bases. V was shortened by 0 bases and J by 5 bases, with 7 bases between the two germline ends. Germline V CDR1 and CDR2: LNHNV, YYDKDF (reference sequence). The CDR3 is made up of 13 amino acids. The CDR3 reads CATSRDRGTEAFF. The DNA of the CDR3 is TGTGCCACCAGCAGAGACCGGGGGACTGAAGCTTTCTTT.